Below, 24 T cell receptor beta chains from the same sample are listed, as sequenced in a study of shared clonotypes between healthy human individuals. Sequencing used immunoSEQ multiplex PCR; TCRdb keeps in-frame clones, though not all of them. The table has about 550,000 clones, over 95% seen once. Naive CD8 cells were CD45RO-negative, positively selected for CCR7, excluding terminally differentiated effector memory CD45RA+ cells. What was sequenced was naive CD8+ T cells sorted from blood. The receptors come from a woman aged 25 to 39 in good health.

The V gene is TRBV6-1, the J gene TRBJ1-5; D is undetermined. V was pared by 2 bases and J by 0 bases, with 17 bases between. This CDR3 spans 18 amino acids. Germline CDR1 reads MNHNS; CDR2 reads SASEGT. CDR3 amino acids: CASSEPSTGKHSNQPQHF. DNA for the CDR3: TGTGCCAGCAGTGAACCCTCGACCGGGAAACATAGCAATCAGCCCCAGCATTTT.

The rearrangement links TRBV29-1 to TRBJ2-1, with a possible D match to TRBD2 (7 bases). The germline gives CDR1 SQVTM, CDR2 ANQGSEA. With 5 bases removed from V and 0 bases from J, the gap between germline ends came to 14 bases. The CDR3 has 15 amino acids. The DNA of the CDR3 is TGCAGCGTTAACGGGGGGCTGCTCTCCTACAATGAGCAGTTCTTC. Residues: CSVNGGLLSYNEQFF.

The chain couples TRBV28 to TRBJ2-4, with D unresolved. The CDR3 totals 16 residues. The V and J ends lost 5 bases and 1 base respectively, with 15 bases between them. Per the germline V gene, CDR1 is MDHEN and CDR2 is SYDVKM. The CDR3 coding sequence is TGTGCCAGCAGTGTGAATGGGTTTAGGGCCAAAAACATTCAGTACTTC. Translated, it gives CASSVNGFRAKNIQYF. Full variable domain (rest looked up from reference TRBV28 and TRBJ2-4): DVKVTQSSRYLVKRTGEKVFLECVQDMDHENMFWYRQDPGLGLRLIYFSYDVKMKEKGDIPEGYSVSREKKERFSLILESASTNQTSMYLCASSVNGFRAKNIQYFGAGTRLSVL.

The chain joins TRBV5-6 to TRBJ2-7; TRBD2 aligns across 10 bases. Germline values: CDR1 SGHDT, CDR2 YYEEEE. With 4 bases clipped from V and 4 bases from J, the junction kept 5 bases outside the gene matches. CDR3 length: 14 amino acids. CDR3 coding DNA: TGTGCCAGCAGCCAGGGACTAGCGATTTACGAGCAGTACTTC. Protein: CASSQGLAIYEQYF.

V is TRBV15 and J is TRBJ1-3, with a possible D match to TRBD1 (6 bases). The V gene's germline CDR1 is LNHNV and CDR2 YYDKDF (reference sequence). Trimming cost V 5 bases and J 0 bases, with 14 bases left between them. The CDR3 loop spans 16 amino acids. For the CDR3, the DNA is TGTGCCACCAGCTCCCGGGACACGAGCTCTGGAAACACCATATATTTT. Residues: CATSSRDTSSGNTIYF.

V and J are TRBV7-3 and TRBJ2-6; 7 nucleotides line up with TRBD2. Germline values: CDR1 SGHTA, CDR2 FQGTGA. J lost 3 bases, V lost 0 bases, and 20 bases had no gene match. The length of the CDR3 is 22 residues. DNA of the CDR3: TGTGCCAGCAGCTTAACCCCGGCGGGGACTATTCCGTCTTCATATGGGGCCAACGTCCTGACTTTC. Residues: CASSLTPAGTIPSSYGANVLTF.

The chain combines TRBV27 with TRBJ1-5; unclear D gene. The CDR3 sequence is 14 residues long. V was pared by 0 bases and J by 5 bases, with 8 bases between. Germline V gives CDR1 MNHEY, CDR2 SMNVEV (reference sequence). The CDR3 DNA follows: TGTGCCAGCAGTTTATCAGGTTACTATCAGCCCCAGCATTTT. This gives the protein CASSLSGYYQPQHF.

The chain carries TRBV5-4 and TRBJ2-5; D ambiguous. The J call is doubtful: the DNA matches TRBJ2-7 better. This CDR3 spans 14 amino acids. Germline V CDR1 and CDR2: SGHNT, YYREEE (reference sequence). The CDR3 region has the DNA TGTGCCAGCAGCAACATGGCCCTGATGCACGAGCAGTACTTC. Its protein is CASSNMALMHEQYF.

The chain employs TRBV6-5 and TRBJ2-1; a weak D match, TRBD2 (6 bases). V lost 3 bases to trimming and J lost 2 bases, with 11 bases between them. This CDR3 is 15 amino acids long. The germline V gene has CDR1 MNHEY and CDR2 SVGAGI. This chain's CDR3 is CASSYTLATYNEQFF. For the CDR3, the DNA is TGTGCCAGCAGTTATACCCTAGCGACCTACAATGAGCAGTTCTTC.

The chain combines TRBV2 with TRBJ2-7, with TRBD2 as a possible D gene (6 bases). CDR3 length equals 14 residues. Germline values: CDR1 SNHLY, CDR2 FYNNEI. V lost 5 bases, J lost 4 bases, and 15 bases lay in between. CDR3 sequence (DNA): TGTGCCAGCAGTCGGGTGGGTGGGACTTACGAGCAGTACTTC. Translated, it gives CASSRVGGTYEQYF.

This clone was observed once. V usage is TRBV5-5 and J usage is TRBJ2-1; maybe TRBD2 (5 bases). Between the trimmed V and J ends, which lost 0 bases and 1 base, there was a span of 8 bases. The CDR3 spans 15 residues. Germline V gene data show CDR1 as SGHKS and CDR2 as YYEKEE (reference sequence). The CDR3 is CASSLALASYNEQFF. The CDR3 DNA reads TGTGCCAGCAGCTTGGCGCTAGCTTCCTACAATGAGCAGTTCTTC.

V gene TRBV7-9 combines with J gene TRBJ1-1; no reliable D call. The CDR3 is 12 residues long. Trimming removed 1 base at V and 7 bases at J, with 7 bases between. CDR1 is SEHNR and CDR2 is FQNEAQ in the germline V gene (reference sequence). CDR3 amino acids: CASSLDSSEAFF. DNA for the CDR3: TGTGCCAGCAGCTTAGACAGCAGTGAAGCTTTCTTT.

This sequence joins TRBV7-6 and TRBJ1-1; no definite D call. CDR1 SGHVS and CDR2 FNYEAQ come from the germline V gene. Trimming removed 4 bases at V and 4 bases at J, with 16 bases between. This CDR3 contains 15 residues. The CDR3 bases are TGTGCCAGCAGCTCCCTTGGTAGGGAGGGCACTGAAGCTTTCTTT. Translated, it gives CASSSLGREGTEAFF.

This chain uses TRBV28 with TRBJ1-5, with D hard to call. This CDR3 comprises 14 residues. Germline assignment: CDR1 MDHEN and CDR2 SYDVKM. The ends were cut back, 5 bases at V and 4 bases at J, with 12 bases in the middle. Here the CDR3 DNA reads TGTGCCAGCAGTCCCCCGTTGGTTAATCAGCCCCAGCATTTT. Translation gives CASSPPLVNQPQHF.

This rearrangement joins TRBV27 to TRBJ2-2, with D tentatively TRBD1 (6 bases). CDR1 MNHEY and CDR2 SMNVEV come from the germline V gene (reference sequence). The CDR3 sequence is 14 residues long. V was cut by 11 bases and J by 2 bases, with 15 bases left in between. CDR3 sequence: CAAQAGTNTGELFF. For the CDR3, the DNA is TGTGCCGCGCAAGCCGGGACAAACACCGGGGAGCTGTTTTTT.

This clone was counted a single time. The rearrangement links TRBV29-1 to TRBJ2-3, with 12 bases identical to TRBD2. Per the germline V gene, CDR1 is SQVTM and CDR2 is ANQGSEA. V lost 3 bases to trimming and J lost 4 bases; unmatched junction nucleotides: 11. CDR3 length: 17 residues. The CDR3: CSVDGGPTSGSADTQYF. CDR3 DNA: TGCAGCGTTGACGGGGGTCCGACTAGCGGGAGCGCAGATACGCAGTATTTT.

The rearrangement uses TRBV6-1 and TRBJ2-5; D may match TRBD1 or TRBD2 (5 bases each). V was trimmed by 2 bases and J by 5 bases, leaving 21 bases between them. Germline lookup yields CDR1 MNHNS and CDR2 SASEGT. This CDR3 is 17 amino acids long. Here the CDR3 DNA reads TGTGCCAGCAGTGAAATCGAGGGCAGGGTGAATGTCGAGACCCAGTACTTC. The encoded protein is CASSEIEGRVNVETQYF.

The CDR3 region is CASSSDVAGAVDEQFF. The CDR3, as DNA: TGTGCCAGCAGCTCCGACGTAGCGGGAGCGGTGGATGAGCAGTTCTTC. The chain recombines TRBV7-8 with TRBJ2-1, with 9 bases fitting TRBD2. CDR3 size: 16 residues. Trimming at V came to 4 bases and at J to 8 bases, leaving 12 bases not matched to a gene. Germline V CDR1 and CDR2: SGHVS, FQNEAQ. Combining the CDR3 with reference TRBV7-8 and TRBJ2-1 gives the whole variable domain GAGVSQSPRYKVAKRGQDVALRCDPISGHVSLFWYQQALGQGPEFLTYFQNEAQLDKSGLPSDRFFAERPEGSVSTLKIQRTQQEDSAVYLCASSSDVAGAVDEQFFGPGTRLTVL.

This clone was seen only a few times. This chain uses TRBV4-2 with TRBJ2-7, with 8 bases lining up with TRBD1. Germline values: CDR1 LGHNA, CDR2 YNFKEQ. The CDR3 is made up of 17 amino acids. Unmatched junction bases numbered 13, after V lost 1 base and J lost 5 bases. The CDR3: CASSQGTALTGVHEQYF. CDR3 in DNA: TGTGCCAGCAGCCAAGGGACAGCCTTGACAGGGGTCCACGAGCAGTACTTC.

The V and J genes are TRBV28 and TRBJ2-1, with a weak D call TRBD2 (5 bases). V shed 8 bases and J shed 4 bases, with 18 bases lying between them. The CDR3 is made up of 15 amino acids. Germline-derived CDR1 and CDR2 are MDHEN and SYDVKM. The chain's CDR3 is CASRIGLAEYNEQFF. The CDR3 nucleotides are TGTGCCAGCCGCATTGGGCTAGCAGAATACAATGAGCAGTTCTTC.

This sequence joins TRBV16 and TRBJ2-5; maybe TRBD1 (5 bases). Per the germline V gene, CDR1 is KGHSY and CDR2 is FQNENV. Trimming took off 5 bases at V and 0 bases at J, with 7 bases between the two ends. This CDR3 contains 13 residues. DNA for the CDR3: TGTGCCAGCAGCAAGGACAACCAAGAGACCCAGTACTTC. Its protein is CASSKDNQETQYF.

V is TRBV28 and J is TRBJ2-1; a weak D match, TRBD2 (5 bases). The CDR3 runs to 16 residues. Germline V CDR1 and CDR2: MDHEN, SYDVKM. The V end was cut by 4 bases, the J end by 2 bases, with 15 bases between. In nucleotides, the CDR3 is TGTGCCAGCAGTTCCGTGAGGGAAAACACCTACAATGAGCAGTTCTTC. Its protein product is CASSSVRENTYNEQFF.

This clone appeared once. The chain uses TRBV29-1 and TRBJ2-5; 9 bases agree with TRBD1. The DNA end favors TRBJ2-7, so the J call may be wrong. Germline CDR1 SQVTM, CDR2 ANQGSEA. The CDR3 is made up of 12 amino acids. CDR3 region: CSVRDRDHEQYF. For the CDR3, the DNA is TGCAGCGTGCGGGACAGGGACCACGAGCAGTACTTC.

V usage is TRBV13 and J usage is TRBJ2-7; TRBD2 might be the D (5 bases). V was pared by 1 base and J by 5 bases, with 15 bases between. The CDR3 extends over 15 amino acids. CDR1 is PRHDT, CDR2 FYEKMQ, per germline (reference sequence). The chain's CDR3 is CASSLVSSSLDEQYF. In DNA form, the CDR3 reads TGTGCCAGCAGCTTAGTATCTAGCAGTCTCGACGAGCAGTACTTC.